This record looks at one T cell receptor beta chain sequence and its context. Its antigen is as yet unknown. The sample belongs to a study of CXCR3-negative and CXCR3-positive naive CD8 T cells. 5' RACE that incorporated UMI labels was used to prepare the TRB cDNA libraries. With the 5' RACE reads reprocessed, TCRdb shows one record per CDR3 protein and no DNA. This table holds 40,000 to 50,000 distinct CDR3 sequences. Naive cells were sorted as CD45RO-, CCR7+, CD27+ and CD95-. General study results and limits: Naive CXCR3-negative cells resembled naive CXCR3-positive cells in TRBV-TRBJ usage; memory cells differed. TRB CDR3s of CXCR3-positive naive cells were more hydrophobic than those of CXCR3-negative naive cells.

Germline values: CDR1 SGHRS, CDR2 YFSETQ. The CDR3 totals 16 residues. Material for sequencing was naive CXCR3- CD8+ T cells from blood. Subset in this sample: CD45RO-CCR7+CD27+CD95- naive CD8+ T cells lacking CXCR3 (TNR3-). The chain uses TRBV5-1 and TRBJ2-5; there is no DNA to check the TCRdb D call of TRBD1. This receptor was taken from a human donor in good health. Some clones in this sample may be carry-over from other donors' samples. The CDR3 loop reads CASSPRVGDSEETQYF.